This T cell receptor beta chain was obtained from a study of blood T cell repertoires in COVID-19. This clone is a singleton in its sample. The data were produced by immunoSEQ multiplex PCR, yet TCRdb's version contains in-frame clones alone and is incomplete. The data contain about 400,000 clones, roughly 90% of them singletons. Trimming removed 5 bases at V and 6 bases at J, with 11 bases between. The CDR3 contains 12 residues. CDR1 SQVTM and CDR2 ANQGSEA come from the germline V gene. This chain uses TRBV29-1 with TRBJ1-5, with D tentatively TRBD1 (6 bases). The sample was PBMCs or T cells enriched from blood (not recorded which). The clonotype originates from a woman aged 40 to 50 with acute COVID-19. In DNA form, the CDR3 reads TGCAGCGTTTACAGGGTGGGTCAGCCCCAGCATTTT. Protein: CSVYRVGQPQHF.